Given below is one T cell receptor beta chain in context. Its specificity is not known. The assay was immunoSEQ multiplex PCR, and TCRdb's table has in-frame clones only and misses some. This table holds about 35,000 clones, 76% found once. The sample originates from a study of OX40 agonist ivuxolimab in advanced cancers. Study-level information: A diagnosis of hepatocellular carcinoma, melanoma, renal cell or head and neck cancer was present in dose-escalation patients.

Overall study results and limits: Dosing at 0.1 to 3.0 mg/kg was accompanied by clonal expansion of CD4+ and CD8+ blood T cells by week 6. A proportion of nonresponders additionally exhibited low normalized T-cell clonal expansion.

Here the sequenced sample was CD4+ or CD8+ T cells sorted from blood, taken in a trial of the OX40 agonist ivuxolimab. The clonotype originates from an adult with an advanced solid tumor such as melanoma, head and neck, liver or kidney cancer.

The CDR3 here is CASRVRGLSGNTIYF. The CDR3, as DNA: TGTGCCAGCAGGGTACGGGGGCTCTCTGGAAACACCATATATTTT. V is TRBV7-9 and J is TRBJ1-3; D is possibly TRBD1 (6 bases). In germline, CDR1 is SEHNR, CDR2 FQNEAQ (reference sequence). The CDR3 has 15 residues. Trimming pared 6 bases from V and 0 bases from J, leaving 12 bases between.